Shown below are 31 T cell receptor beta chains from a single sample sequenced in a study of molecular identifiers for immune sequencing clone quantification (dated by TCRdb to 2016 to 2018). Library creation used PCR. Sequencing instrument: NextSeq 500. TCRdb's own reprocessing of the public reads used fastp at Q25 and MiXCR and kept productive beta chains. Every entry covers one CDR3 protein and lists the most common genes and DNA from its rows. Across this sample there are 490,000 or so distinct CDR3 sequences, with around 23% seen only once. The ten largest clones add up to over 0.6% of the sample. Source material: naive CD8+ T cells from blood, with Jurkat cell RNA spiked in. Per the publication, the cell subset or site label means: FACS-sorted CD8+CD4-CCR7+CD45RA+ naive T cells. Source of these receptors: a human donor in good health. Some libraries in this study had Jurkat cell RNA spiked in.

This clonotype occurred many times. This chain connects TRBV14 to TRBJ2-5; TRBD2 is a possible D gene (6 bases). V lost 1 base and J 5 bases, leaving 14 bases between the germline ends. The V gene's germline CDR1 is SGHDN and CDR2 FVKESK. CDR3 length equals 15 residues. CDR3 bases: TGTGCCAGCAGCCAAGTTCTGTCACGGGGGGAGACCCAGTACTTC. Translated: CASSQVLSRGETQYF.

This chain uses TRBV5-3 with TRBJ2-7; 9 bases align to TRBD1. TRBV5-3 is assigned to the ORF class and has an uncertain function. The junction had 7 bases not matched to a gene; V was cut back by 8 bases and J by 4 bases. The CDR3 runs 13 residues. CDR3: CASKGQGGYEQYF. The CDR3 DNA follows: TGTGCCAGCAAGGGACAGGGAGGGTACGAGCAGTACTTC.

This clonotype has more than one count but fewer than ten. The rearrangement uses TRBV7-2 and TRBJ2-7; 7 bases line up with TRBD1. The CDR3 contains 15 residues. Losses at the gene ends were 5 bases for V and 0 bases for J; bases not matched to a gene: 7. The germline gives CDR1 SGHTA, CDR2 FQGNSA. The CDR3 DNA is TGTGCCAGCAGCCTCCTACGGGACAGCTCCTACGAGCAGTACTTC. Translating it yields CASSLLRDSSYEQYF. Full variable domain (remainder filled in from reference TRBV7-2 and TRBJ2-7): GAGVSQSPSNKVTEKGKDVELRCDPISGHTALYWYRQSLGQGLEFLIYFQGNSAPDKSGLPSDRFSAERTGGSVSTLTIQRTQQEDSAVYLCASSLLRDSSYEQYFGPGTRLTVT.

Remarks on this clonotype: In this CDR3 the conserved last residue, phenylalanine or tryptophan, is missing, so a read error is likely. CDR3 sequence (DNA): TGTGCCAGCAGCCCCGGACCCCCCAGCGTATTTTCGGCGTATGGCTACACCCTC. Protein product: CASSPGPPSVFSAYGYTL. The V call is TRBV6-2 or TRBV6-3, the J call TRBJ1-2; D gene ambiguous. The germline V gene encodes CDR1 MNHEY and CDR2 SVGEGT. V dropped 6 bases and J dropped 5 bases, with 28 bases sitting between them. The CDR3 spans 18 residues.

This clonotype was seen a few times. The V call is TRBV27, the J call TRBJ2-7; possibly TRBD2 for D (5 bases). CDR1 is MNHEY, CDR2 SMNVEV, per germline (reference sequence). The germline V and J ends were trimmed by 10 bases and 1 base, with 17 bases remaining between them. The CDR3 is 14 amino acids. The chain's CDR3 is CATQFSGGSYEQYF. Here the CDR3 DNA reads TGTGCCACCCAGTTCAGCGGAGGATCCTACGAGCAGTACTTC.

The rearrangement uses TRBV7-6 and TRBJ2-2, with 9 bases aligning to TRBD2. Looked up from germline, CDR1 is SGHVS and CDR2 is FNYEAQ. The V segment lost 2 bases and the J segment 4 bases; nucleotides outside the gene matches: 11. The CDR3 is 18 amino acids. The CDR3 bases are TGTGCCAGCAGCTTACTGGCGGGAGGGGACGGGAGCACCGGGGAGCTGTTTTTT. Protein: CASSLLAGGDGSTGELFF.

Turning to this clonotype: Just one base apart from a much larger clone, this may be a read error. As DNA, the CDR3 is TGTGCCAGCAGCCCGGGGACAGCCCCTTACGCGCAGTACTTC. Translating gives CASSPGTAPYAQYF. The chain is built from TRBV7-2 and TRBJ2-7; 7 bases agree with TRBD1. This CDR3 comprises 14 residues. Germline CDR1 SGHTA, CDR2 FQGNSA.

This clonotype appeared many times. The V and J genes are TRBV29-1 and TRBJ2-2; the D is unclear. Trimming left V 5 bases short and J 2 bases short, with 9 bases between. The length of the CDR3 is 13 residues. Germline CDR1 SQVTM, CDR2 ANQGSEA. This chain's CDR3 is CSVRYENTGELFF. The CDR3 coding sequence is TGCAGCGTTCGGTACGAAAACACCGGGGAGCTGTTTTTT.

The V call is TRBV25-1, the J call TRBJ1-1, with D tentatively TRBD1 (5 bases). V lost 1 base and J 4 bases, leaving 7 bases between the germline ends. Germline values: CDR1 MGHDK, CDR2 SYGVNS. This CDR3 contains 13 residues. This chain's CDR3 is CASSESGSTEAFF. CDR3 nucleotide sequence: TGTGCCAGCAGTGAATCAGGGAGCACTGAAGCTTTCTTT.

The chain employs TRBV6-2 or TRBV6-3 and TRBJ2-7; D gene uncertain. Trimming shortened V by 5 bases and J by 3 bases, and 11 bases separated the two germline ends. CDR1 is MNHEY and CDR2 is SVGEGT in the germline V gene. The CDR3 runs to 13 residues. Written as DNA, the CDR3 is TGTGCCAGCAGTATCTCACAAATCTACGAGCAGTACTTC. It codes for CASSISQIYEQYF.

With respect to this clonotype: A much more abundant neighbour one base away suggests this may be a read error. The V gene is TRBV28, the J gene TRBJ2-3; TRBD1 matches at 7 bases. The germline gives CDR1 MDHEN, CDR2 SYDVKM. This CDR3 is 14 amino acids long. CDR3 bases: TGTGTCAGCAGTCAAGGACAGGATCAAGATACGCAGTATTTT. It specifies CVSSQGQDQDTQYF.

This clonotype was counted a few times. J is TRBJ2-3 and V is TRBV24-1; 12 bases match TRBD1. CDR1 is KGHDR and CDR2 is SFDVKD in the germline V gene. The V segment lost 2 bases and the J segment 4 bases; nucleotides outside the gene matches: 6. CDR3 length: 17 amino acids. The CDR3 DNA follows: TGTGCCACCAGTGATTACCCGGGACAGGGGGCGGCAGATACGCAGTATTTT. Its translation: CATSDYPGQGAADTQYF.

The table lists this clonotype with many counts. CDR3 loop: CASLIRGQTNYGYTF. The CDR3 coding sequence is TGTGCCAGCCTGATTAGAGGACAAACAAACTATGGCTACACCTTC. The chain recombines TRBV7-2 with TRBJ1-2; D perhaps matches TRBD1 (5 bases). Trimming removed 8 bases from V and 2 bases from J, with 18 bases in between. Per the germline V gene, CDR1 is SGHTA and CDR2 is FQGNSA. The CDR3 consists of 15 residues.

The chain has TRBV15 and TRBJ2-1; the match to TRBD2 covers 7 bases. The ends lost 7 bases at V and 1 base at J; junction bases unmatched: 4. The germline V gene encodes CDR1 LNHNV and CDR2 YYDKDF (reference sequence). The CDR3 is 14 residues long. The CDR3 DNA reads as TGTGCCACCAAAAGCGGGGCTTCCTACAATGAGCAGTTCTTC. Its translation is CATKSGASYNEQFF. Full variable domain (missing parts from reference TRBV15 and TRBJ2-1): DAMVIQNPRYQVTQFGKPVTLSCSQTLNHNVMYWYQQKSSQAPKLLFHYYDKDFNNEADTPDNFQSRRPNTSFCFLDIRSPGLGDTAMYLCATKSGASYNEQFFGPGTRLTVL.

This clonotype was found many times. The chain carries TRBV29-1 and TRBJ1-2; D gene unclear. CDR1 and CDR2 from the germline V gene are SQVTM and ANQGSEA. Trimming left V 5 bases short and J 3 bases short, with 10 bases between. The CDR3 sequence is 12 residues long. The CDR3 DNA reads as TGCAGCGTTCAGGACGGATACTATGGCTACACCTTC. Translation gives CSVQDGYYGYTF.

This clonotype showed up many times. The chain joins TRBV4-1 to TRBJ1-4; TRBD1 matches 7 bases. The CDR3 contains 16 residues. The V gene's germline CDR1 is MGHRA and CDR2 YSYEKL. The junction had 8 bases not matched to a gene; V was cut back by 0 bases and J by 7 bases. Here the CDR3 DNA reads TGCGCCAGCAGCCAAGATTGGAGGGGGCTGAGTGAAAAACTGTTTTTT. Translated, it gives CASSQDWRGLSEKLFF.

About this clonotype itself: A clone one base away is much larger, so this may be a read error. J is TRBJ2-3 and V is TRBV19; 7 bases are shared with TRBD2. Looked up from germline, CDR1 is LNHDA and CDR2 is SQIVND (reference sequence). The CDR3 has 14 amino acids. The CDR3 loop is CVSSILASADTQYF. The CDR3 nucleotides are TGTGTCAGTAGTATACTAGCGTCCGCAGATACGCAGTATTTT.

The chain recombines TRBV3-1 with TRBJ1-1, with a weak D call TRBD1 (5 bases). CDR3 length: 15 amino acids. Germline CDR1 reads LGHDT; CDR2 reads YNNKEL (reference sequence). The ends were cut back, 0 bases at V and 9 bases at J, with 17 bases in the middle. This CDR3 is CASSQDFRGSLQAFF. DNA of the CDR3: TGTGCCAGCAGCCAAGATTTTAGGGGCAGTCTGCAAGCTTTCTTT.

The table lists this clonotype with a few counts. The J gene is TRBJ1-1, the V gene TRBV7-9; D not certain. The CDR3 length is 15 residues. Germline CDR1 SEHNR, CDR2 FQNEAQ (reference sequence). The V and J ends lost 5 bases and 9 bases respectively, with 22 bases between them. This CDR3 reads CASSAPEVSGYKAFF. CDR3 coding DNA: TGTGCCAGCAGCGCACCGGAAGTGTCAGGTTATAAAGCTTTCTTT.

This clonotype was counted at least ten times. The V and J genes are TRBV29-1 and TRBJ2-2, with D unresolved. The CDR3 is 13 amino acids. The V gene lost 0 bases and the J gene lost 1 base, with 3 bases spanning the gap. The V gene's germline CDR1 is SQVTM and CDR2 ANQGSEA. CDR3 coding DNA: TGCAGCGTTGAAGAGGAGAACACCGGGGAGCTGTTTTTT. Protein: CSVEEENTGELFF.

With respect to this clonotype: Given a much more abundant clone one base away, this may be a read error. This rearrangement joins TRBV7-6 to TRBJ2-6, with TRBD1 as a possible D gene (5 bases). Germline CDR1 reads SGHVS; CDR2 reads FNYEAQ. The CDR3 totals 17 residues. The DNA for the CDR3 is TGTGCCAGCAGCTTAGGACAGAGCTTCTCTGGGGCCAGCGTCCTGACTTTC. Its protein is CASSLGQSFSGASVLTF.

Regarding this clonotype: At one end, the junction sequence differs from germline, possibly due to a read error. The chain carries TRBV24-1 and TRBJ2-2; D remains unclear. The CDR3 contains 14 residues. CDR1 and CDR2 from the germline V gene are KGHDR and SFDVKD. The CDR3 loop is CATSGLMLSGELFF. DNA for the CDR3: TGTGCCACCAGTGGTTTGATGCTGTCCGGGGAGCTGTTTTTT.

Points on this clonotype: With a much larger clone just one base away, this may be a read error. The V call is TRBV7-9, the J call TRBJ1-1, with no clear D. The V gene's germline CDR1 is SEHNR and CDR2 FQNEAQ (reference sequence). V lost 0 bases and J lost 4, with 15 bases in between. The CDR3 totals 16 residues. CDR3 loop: CASSLALVPGFTEAFF. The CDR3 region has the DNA TGTGCCAGCAGCTTAGCGTTGGTACCGGGGTTCACTGAAGCTTTCTTT.

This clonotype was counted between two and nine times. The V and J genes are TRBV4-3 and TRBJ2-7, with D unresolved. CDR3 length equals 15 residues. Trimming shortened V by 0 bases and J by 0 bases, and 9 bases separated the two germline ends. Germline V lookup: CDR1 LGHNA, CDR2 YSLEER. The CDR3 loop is CASSQEVDGSYEQYF. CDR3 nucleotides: TGCGCCAGCAGCCAAGAAGTGGACGGCTCCTACGAGCAGTACTTC.

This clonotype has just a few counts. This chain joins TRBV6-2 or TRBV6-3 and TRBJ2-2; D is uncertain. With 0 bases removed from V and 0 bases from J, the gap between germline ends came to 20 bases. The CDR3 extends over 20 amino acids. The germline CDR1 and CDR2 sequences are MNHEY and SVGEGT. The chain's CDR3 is CASSYSYLVTTIPNTGELFF. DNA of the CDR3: TGTGCCAGCAGTTACTCGTATTTGGTAACCACAATACCGAACACCGGGGAGCTGTTTTTT.

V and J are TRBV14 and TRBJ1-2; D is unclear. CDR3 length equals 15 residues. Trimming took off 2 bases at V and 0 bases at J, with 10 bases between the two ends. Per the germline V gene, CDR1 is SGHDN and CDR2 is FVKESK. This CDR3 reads CASSQYYTANYGYTF. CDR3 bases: TGTGCCAGCAGCCAATACTACACCGCTAACTATGGCTACACCTTC.

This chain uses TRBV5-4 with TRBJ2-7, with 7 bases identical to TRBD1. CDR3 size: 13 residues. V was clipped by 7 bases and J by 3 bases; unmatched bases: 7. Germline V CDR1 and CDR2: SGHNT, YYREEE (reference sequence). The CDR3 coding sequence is TGTGCCAGCGGGGACAGTATAGGCTACGAGCAGTACTTC. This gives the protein CASGDSIGYEQYF.

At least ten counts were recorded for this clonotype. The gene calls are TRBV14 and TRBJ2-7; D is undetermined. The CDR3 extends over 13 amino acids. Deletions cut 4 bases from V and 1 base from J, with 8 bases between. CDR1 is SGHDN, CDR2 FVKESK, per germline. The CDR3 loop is CASSPTRSYEQYF. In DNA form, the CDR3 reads TGTGCCAGCAGCCCAACACGGTCCTACGAGCAGTACTTC. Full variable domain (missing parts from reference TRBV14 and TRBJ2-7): EAGVTQFPSHSVIEKGQTVTLRCDPISGHDNLYWYRRVMGKEIKFLLHFVKESKQDESGMPNNRFLAERTGGTYSTLKVQPAELEDSGVYFCASSPTRSYEQYFGPGTRLTVT.

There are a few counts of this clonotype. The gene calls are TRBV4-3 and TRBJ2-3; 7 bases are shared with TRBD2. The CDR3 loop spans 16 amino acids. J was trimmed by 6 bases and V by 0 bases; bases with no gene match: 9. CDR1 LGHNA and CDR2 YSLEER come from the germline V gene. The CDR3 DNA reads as TGCGCCAGCAGCCAAGATCTTAGGACTAGTCCCGATACGCAGTATTTT. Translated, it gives CASSQDLRTSPDTQYF.

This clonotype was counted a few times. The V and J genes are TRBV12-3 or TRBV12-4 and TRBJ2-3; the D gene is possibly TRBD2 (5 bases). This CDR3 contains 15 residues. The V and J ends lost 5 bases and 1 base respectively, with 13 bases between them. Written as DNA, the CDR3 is TGTGCCAGCAGTAACGGGGTCGGGGGCACAGATACGCAGTATTTT. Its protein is CASSNGVGGTDTQYF.

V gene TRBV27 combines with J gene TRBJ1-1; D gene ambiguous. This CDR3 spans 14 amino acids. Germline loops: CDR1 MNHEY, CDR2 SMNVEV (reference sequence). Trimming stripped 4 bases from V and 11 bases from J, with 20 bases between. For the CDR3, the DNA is TGTGCCAGCAGTTCCCTATACATGAACGGGCTCGCTTTCTTT. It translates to CASSSLYMNGLAFF.